These 32 T cell receptor beta chains were all obtained from the same sample, sequenced in a study of control samples from healthy donors and cancer patients. The data were produced by immunoSEQ multiplex PCR, yet TCRdb's version contains in-frame clones alone and is incomplete. The sample includes about 79,000 clones, over 85% of them seen just once. The sequenced sample consisted of PBMCs. These receptors all come from a woman in her thirties or forties with lung cancer.

The chain carries TRBV4-1 and TRBJ1-5; TRBD1 is a possible D gene (5 bases). Looked up from germline, CDR1 is MGHRA and CDR2 is YSYEKL. Trimming cost V 3 bases and J 3 bases, with 15 bases left between them. The length of the CDR3 is 16 residues. CDR3 in amino acids: CASSQRGTDPNQPQHF. CDR3 nucleotides: TGCGCCAGCAGCCAGAGGGGCACTGATCCCAATCAGCCCCAGCATTTT.

The chain joins TRBV9 to TRBJ2-5; TRBD2 might be the D (6 bases). CDR1 is SGDLS and CDR2 is YYNGEE in the germline V gene. The V end was cut by 0 bases, the J end by 5 bases, with 20 bases between. This CDR3 has 17 amino acids. CDR3 sequence reads: CASSVAPTGTYRETQYF. The CDR3 coding sequence is TGTGCCAGCAGCGTAGCCCCTACCGGGACTTACCGTGAGACCCAGTACTTC.

The chain recombines TRBV19 with TRBJ2-7; D gene uncertain. This CDR3 spans 14 amino acids. The germline V gene encodes CDR1 LNHDA and CDR2 SQIVND (reference sequence). Between the trimmed V and J ends, which lost 5 bases and 1 base, there was a span of 12 bases. The CDR3 nucleotides are TGTGCCAGTAGTGAAACCGTTGTTTCCTACGAGCAGTACTTC. This codes for CASSETVVSYEQYF. Filled out from reference TRBV19 and TRBJ2-7, the complete variable domain reads DGGITQSPKYLFRKEGQNVTLSCEQNLNHDAMYWYRQDPGQGLRLIYYSQIVNDFQKGDIAEGYSVSREKKESFPLTVTSAQKNPTAFYLCASSETVVSYEQYFGPGTRLTVT.

The chain links TRBV14 to TRBJ1-6; TRBD1 matches 8 bases. The CDR3 has 17 amino acids. Germline V lookup: CDR1 SGHDN, CDR2 FVKESK. The junction had 4 bases not matched to a gene; V was cut back by 1 base and J by 2 bases. CDR3: CASSQGQGAPYNSPLHF. CDR3 nucleotide sequence: TGTGCCAGCAGCCAAGGGCAGGGGGCCCCCTATAATTCACCCCTCCACTTT.

The J gene is TRBJ1-1, the V gene TRBV28; D gene ambiguous. CDR3 length equals 16 residues. From germline, CDR1 is MDHEN and CDR2 SYDVKM. Trimming took 4 bases from V and 3 from J, leaving 18 bases between them. The CDR3: CASSSPQTYWDTEAFF. The CDR3 coding sequence is TGTGCCAGCAGTTCCCCCCAGACATATTGGGACACTGAAGCTTTCTTT.

The chain joins TRBV11-2 to TRBJ1-6; TRBD1 agrees at 7 bases. This CDR3 spans 14 amino acids. V lost 5 bases to trimming and J lost 7 bases; unmatched junction nucleotides: 5. Germline values: CDR1 SGHAT, CDR2 FQNNGV. The DNA for the CDR3 is TGTGCCAGCAGCGCCACAGGGGAAAATTCACCCCTCCACTTT. Translation gives CASSATGENSPLHF. Filled out from reference TRBV11-2 and TRBJ1-6, the complete variable domain reads EAGVAQSPRYKIIEKRQSVAFWCNPISGHATLYWYQQILGQGPKLLIQFQNNGVVDDSQLPKDRFSAERLKGVDSTLKIQPAKLEDSAVYLCASSATGENSPLHFGNGTRLTVT.

The J gene is TRBJ2-3, the V gene TRBV5-1; possibly TRBD1 for D (6 bases). There are 14 residues in the CDR3. Trimming cost V 2 bases and J 5 bases, with 12 bases left between them. Germline V gene data show CDR1 as SGHRS and CDR2 as YFSETQ. The CDR3, as DNA: TGCGCCAGCAGCTTTGAGGGCAGGGGAGATACGCAGTATTTT. Translating gives CASSFEGRGDTQYF.

The gene calls are TRBV28 and TRBJ1-1, with D perhaps TRBD1 (5 bases). CDR3 length: 16 residues. The V gene lost 2 bases and the J gene lost 5 bases, with 18 bases spanning the gap. Germline lookup yields CDR1 MDHEN and CDR2 SYDVKM. The CDR3 reads CASSLISGDPRTEAFF. The CDR3 DNA is TGTGCCAGCAGTTTAATCTCCGGGGACCCGAGAACTGAAGCTTTCTTT. The full variable domain, in which reference TRBV28 and TRBJ1-1 provide the parts outside the CDR3, is DVKVTQSSRYLVKRTGEKVFLECVQDMDHENMFWYRQDPGLGLRLIYFSYDVKMKEKGDIPEGYSVSREKKERFSLILESASTNQTSMYLCASSLISGDPRTEAFFGQGTRLTVV.

The chain couples TRBV11-2 to TRBJ2-1; the match to TRBD2 covers 10 bases. The CDR3 totals 15 residues. V lost 1 base, J lost 9 bases, and 6 bases stayed unmatched. Germline lookup yields CDR1 SGHAT and CDR2 FQNNGV. DNA for the CDR3: TGTGCCAGCAGCTTAGGTTCTAGCGGGGGCACTGAGCAGTTCTTC. Translated, it gives CASSLGSSGGTEQFF.

This chain joins TRBV15 and TRBJ2-7; either TRBD1 or TRBD2 may supply D (5 bases each). This CDR3 comprises 16 residues. CDR1 and CDR2 from the germline V gene are LNHNV and YYDKDF (reference sequence). The V and J ends lost 0 bases and 4 bases respectively, with 16 bases between them. CDR3: CATSRDVGESVYEQYF. The DNA for the CDR3 is TGTGCCACCAGCAGAGATGTGGGGGAGAGCGTTTACGAGCAGTACTTC.

V usage is TRBV19 and J usage is TRBJ1-1; 7 bases are shared with TRBD1. The V gene's germline CDR1 is LNHDA and CDR2 SQIVND (reference sequence). The V gene end was trimmed by 0 bases and the J gene end by 0 bases; junction bases not matched to a gene: 13. The CDR3 loop spans 19 amino acids. CDR3 amino acids: CASSIDPMRGPVLNTEAFF. DNA for the CDR3: TGTGCCAGTAGTATAGATCCGATGAGGGGGCCAGTCTTGAACACTGAAGCTTTCTTT.

This clone was counted only a few times. CDR3: CASSPGIFPDTQYF. As DNA, the CDR3 is TGTGCCTCTTCCCCAGGGATTTTTCCAGATACGCAGTATTTT. The gene calls are TRBV28 and TRBJ2-3; a weak D match, TRBD1 (5 bases). The germline V gene has CDR1 MDHEN and CDR2 SYDVKM. The CDR3 is 14 amino acids. With 11 bases removed from V and 4 bases from J, the gap between germline ends came to 19 bases.

For the CDR3, the DNA is TGTGCCAGCAGCCCGGGACGGAGAAACAATCAGCCCCAGCATTTT. Its protein product is CASSPGRRNNQPQHF. This chain uses TRBV7-2 with TRBJ1-5; tentative D call: TRBD1 (5 bases). Deletions cut 5 bases from V and 3 bases from J, with 14 bases between. The CDR3 totals 15 residues. The germline gives CDR1 SGHTA, CDR2 FQGNSA. The full variable domain, with the rest looked up from reference TRBV7-2 and TRBJ1-5, is GAGVSQSPSNKVTEKGKDVELRCDPISGHTALYWYRQSLGQGLEFLIYFQGNSAPDKSGLPSDRFSAERTGGSVSTLTIQRTQQEDSAVYLCASSPGRRNNQPQHFGDGTRLSIL.

The V and J genes are TRBV9 and TRBJ2-2; D remains ambiguous. Germline CDR1 and CDR2: SGDLS and YYNGEE. V was cut by 1 base and J by 6 bases, with 4 bases left in between. CDR3 length: 12 residues. The CDR3, as DNA: TGTGCCAGCAGCGTATCTCCCGGGGAGCTGTTTTTT. It specifies CASSVSPGELFF.

This chain links TRBV5-1 with TRBJ1-1, with TRBD1 matching over 8 bases. Germline lookup yields CDR1 SGHRS and CDR2 YFSETQ. This CDR3 has 13 residues. J gave up 11 bases and V 4 bases, and 10 bases lay outside the gene matches. CDR3 residues: CASSPAPTGGAFF. DNA of the CDR3: TGCGCCAGCAGCCCTGCACCCACAGGGGGGGCTTTCTTT.

A single count supports this clone. V is TRBV5-1 and J is TRBJ1-4; TRBD1 might be the D (5 bases). Germline assignment: CDR1 SGHRS and CDR2 YFSETQ. The CDR3 is 16 residues long. The V gene lost 4 bases and the J gene lost 7 bases, with 20 bases spanning the gap. In nucleotides, the CDR3 is TGCGCCAGCAGCCCGCAACCAGGGATCGGGAGTGAAAAACTGTTTTTT. Protein: CASSPQPGIGSEKLFF.

J is TRBJ1-2 and V is TRBV11-3, with 11 bases identical to TRBD1. CDR1 is SGHNT, CDR2 YENEEA, per germline. Trimming cost V 5 bases and J 8 bases; bases outside gene matches: 10. The CDR3 is 15 amino acids. The CDR3: CASSLMGQGDEGYTF. The DNA for the CDR3 is TGTGCCAGCAGCCTGATGGGACAGGGGGACGAAGGCTACACCTTC.

The rearrangement uses TRBV5-1 and TRBJ2-7, with 15 bases that match TRBD2. The germline V gene encodes CDR1 SGHRS and CDR2 YFSETQ. The CDR3 contains 17 residues. The J segment lost 5 bases and the V segment lost 0 bases, leaving 6 bases of the junction unmatched. The CDR3 here is CASSLGGLAGGPDEQYF. The CDR3 DNA sequence: TGCGCCAGCAGCTTGGGAGGACTAGCGGGGGGGCCTGACGAGCAGTACTTC.

This rearrangement joins TRBV25-1 to TRBJ2-2; D might be TRBD1 (6 bases). Trimming shortened V by 3 bases and J by 7 bases, and 15 bases separated the two germline ends. The CDR3 length is 15 residues. The germline gives CDR1 MGHDK, CDR2 SYGVNS. The CDR3 bases are TGTGCCAGCAGTGATGGGACACCTCCGGGCGGGGAGCTGTTTTTT. It is translated as CASSDGTPPGGELFF.

This clone was seen only once. The gene calls are TRBV27 and TRBJ2-5; D might be TRBD2 (7 bases). CDR1 is MNHEY, CDR2 SMNVEV, per germline (reference sequence). This CDR3 spans 14 amino acids. Trimming left V 4 bases short and J 4 bases short, with 13 bases between. CDR3 coding DNA: TGTGCCAGCAGTTGGGGGGGCTCGGGAGAGACCCAGTACTTC. Its protein is CASSWGGSGETQYF.

The chain carries TRBV9 and TRBJ1-5; tentatively, D is TRBD1 (5 bases). V gave up 4 bases and J gave up 0 bases, with 11 bases separating them. CDR1 SGDLS and CDR2 YYNGEE come from the germline V gene. This CDR3 region has 15 residues. The CDR3 here is CASSLGQNSNQPQHF. CDR3 coding DNA: TGTGCCAGCAGCCTCGGACAAAATAGCAATCAGCCCCAGCATTTT.

In this sample, this clone turned up once. The chain combines TRBV10-3 with TRBJ2-7, with D hard to call. The germline gives CDR1 ENHRY, CDR2 SYGVKD. V lost 2 bases to trimming and J lost 2 bases, with 7 bases between them. The CDR3 covers 13 residues. Here the CDR3 DNA reads TGTGCCATCAGTGAGGTCAGTACCTACGAGCAGTACTTC. Protein sequence: CAISEVSTYEQYF.

V usage is TRBV28 and J usage is TRBJ2-2; possibly TRBD1 for D (5 bases). The CDR3 is 13 residues long. V was shortened by 2 bases and J by 5 bases, with 6 bases between the two germline ends. CDR1 is MDHEN and CDR2 is SYDVKM in the germline V gene. CDR3 DNA sequence: TGTGCCAGCAGTTTAGACAGAACCGGGGAGCTGTTTTTT. Amino acid sequence: CASSLDRTGELFF.

The chain recombines TRBV19 with TRBJ1-4; D may be TRBD1 (6 bases). The V end lost 4 bases, the J end lost 5 bases, and 11 bases lay between the germline ends. The CDR3 consists of 14 residues. Germline loops: CDR1 LNHDA, CDR2 SQIVND (reference sequence). The CDR3 DNA sequence: TGTGCCAGTAGTAAACAGGGAGGCAATGAAAAACTGTTTTTT. Encoded protein: CASSKQGGNEKLFF.

V and J are TRBV4-1 and TRBJ2-2, with a tentative D call TRBD2 (5 bases). The CDR3 has 18 residues. Germline CDR1 MGHRA, CDR2 YSYEKL. Trimming took 2 bases from V and 2 from J, leaving 18 bases between them. The CDR3 DNA reads as TGCGCCAGCAGCCAACTGGGCGGACCGGGATCCAACACCGGGGAGCTGTTTTTT. Protein: CASSQLGGPGSNTGELFF.

On this clone itself: The identical CDR3 is also encoded by other nucleotide sequences in the sample. The chain combines TRBV27 with TRBJ2-2; no clear D gene. Per the germline V gene, CDR1 is MNHEY and CDR2 is SMNVEV (reference sequence). The V end lost 0 bases, the J end lost 7 bases, and 3 bases lay between the germline ends. CDR3 length equals 12 residues. CDR3 region: CASSLSGGELFF. Written as DNA, the CDR3 is TGTGCCAGCAGTTTATCGGGCGGGGAGCTGTTTTTT.

This chain links TRBV5-8 with TRBJ1-2; D call uncertain. The germline gives CDR1 SGHTS, CDR2 YDEGEE. The CDR3 spans 11 residues. V lost 7 bases and J lost 8, with 12 bases in between. The CDR3 nucleotides are TGTGCCAGCCCCTCGTGGCCGGGCTACACCTTC. This translates into CASPSWPGYTF.

The chain joins TRBV28 to TRBJ1-2; 8 positions match TRBD1. Trimming cost V 6 bases and J 0 bases; bases outside gene matches: 6. The CDR3 has 15 amino acids. Per germline, CDR1 MDHEN and CDR2 SYDVKM. The CDR3 coding sequence is TGTGCCAGCAGGTCCGACAGGGGCACTAACTATGGCTACACCTTC. Translation gives CASRSDRGTNYGYTF.

This chain links TRBV7-9 with TRBJ2-3; tentative D call: TRBD2 (5 bases). V was cut by 4 bases and J by 6 bases, with 8 bases left in between. Per germline, CDR1 SEHNR and CDR2 FQNEAQ (reference sequence). CDR3 length equals 12 residues. CDR3 nucleotides: TGTGCCAGCAGCTATGGCGGGGATACGCAGTATTTT. Translating it yields CASSYGGDTQYF.

The chain recombines TRBV20-1 with TRBJ1-5, with 9 bases fitting TRBD1. The CDR3 is made up of 11 amino acids. Trimming removed 6 bases from V and 13 bases from J; junction bases left unmatched: 7. The germline V gene has CDR1 DFQATT and CDR2 SNEGSKA (reference sequence). This CDR3 reads CSAEIGQGQHF. DNA for the CDR3: TGCAGTGCCGAAATTGGACAGGGGCAGCATTTT.

This sequence joins TRBV3-1 (or the pseudogene TRBV3-2) and TRBJ2-7, with unresolved D. Germline assignment: CDR1 LGHDT and CDR2 YNNKEL (reference sequence). The CDR3 runs to 15 residues. The V gene lost 0 bases and the J gene lost 1 base, with 10 bases spanning the gap. This CDR3 is CASSQEYTPSYEQYF. The DNA of the CDR3 is TGTGCCAGCAGCCAAGAATATACGCCTTCCTACGAGCAGTACTTC.

The chain employs TRBV11-3 and TRBJ2-3; TRBD1 aligns across 12 bases. Germline-derived CDR1 and CDR2 are SGHNT and YENEEA. V was pared by 4 bases and J by 5 bases, with 13 bases of the junction left unmatched. The CDR3 has 18 residues. The CDR3 here is CASSSGSGTGGRRDTQYF. As DNA, the CDR3 is TGTGCCAGCAGCTCGGGTTCCGGGACAGGGGGCAGGAGAGATACGCAGTATTTT. The complete variable domain, with remaining parts taken from reference TRBV11-3 and TRBJ2-3, reads EAGVVQSPRYKIIEKKQPVAFWCNPISGHNTLYWYLQNLGQGPELLIRYENEEAVDDSQLPKDRFSAERLKGVDSTLKIQPAELGDSAVYLCASSSGSGTGGRRDTQYFGPGTRLTVL.